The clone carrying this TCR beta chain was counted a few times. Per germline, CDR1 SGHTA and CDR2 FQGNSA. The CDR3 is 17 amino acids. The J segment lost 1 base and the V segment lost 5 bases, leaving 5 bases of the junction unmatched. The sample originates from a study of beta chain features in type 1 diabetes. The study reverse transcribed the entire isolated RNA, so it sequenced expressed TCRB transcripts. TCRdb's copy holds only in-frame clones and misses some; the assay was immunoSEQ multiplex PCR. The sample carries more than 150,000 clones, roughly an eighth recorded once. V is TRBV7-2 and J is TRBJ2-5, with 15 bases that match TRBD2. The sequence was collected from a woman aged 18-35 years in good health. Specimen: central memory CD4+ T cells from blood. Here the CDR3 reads CASSPGTSGRIQETQYF. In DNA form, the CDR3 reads TGTGCCAGCAGCCCCGGGACTAGCGGGAGGATCCAAGAGACCCAGTACTTC.